This T cell receptor (beta chain) was retrieved from a study of T-cell reconstitution after alpha-beta-depleted transplantation in children. Overall study findings and caveats: Newly produced T cells mostly accounted for T-cell counts and diversity one year post-transplant. Expanded clones from the graft, numbering several hundred, reportedly supplied alpha-beta T cells about two months after transplant.

This CDR3 is 14 amino acids long. Germline V gene data show CDR1 as LNHDA and CDR2 as SQIVND (reference sequence). Only one count was recorded for this clonotype. Its specificity is not known. One junction end disagrees with the germline gene, perhaps due to a read error. Unique molecular identifiers were incorporated into the prepared TCRbeta library. TCRdb recomputed calls from the PCR reads with MiXCR, one row per CDR3 protein. The repertoire holds 500,000 to 650,000 distinct CDR3 sequences, with 13% as singletons. This sequence was found in a male patient under 18 who had a stem cell transplant for acute myeloid leukemia, so the T cells may come from the graft donor. The input for sequencing was PBMCs, mostly from graft donor cells, taken 360 days after TCRalphabeta/CD19-depleted stem cell transplant. The chain recombines TRBV19 with TRBJ2-7; D is possibly TRBD1 or TRBD2 (5 bases each). In DNA, the CDR3 is TGTGCCTGTAGTATAGTGGGACCGATCTACGAGCAGTACTTC. As protein: CACSIVGPIYEQYF.